The rows below give T cell receptor beta chains drawn from one sample of a study of blood T cells in healthy people across ages. TCRdb reanalysed the 5' RACE reads using MiXCR and keeps one entry per CDR3 protein. The sample shows under 950,000 distinct CDR3 sequences, over 20% of them seen only once. The sample taken for sequencing was blood. The receptors shown here come from a man in his sixties or seventies in good health. Both conserved end residues are part of each CDR3. D genes are given only for firm matches. Size is omitted from some rows. Given values are once, few, many or a class for expanded clones.

clone_size | d_call | j_call | v_call | cdr3_aa | cdr3_nt
few | - | TRBJ2-2 | TRBV7-8 | CASSFRTTPSFFF | TGTGCCAGCAGCTTTCGGACTACCCCTTCCTTCTTTTTT
few | - | TRBJ1-2 | TRBV20-1 | CSVRRTANYGYTF | TGCAGTGTCCGCCGGACAGCTAACTATGGCTACACCTTC
few | - | TRBJ1-2 | TRBV29-1 | CSAVQVAQSGYGYTF | TGCAGCGCTGTCCAGGTAGCGCAGTCCGGCTATGGCTACACCTTC
few | TRBD2 | TRBJ2-1 | TRBV9 | CASSVRGLDSYNEQFF | TGTGCCAGCAGCGTTAGGGGACTAGACTCCTACAATGAGCAGTTCTTC
few | - | TRBJ1-5 | TRBV7-2 | CASRGRAGNQPQHF | TGTGCCAGCAGGGGGAGGGCTGGGAATCAGCCCCAGCATTTT
many | - | TRBJ2-5 | TRBV29-1 | CSVAAETQYF | TGCAGCGTTGCGGCGGAGACCCAGTACTTC
- | - | TRBJ1-5 | TRBV12-3/TRBV12-4 | CASSQRGGSLSNQPQHF | TGTGCCAGCAGCCAACGTGGGGGCAGCCTTAGCAATCAGCCCCAGCATTTT
few | - | TRBJ2-5 | TRBV5-1 | CASSRGQHQETQYF | TGCGCCAGCAGCCGCGGACAACACCAAGAGACCCAGTACTTC
- | - | TRBJ1-1 | TRBV12-3/TRBV12-4 | CASSLRMNTEAFF | TGTGCCAGCAGTCTCCGCATGAACACTGAAGCCTTCTTT
- | TRBD2 | TRBJ2-1 | TRBV6-1 | CASRKTSGGLNEQFF | TGTGCCAGCAGAAAAACTAGCGGGGGCCTCAATGAGCAGTTCTTC
- | - | TRBJ1-1 | TRBV7-3 | CASSLTYNTEPFF | TGTGCCAGCAGCTTAACCTACAACACTGAACCTTTCTTT
- | - | TRBJ1-2 | TRBV7-9 | CASSPRALNYGYTF | TGTGCCAGCAGCCCCCGGGCCTTAAATTATGGCTACACCTTC
few | - | TRBJ2-2 | TRBV5-1 | CASSLARQTGELFF | TGCGCCAGCAGCTTGGCGAGACAGACCGGGGAGCTGTTTTTT
few | - | TRBJ2-6 | TRBV20-1 | CSANRVSGANVLTF | TGCAGTGCTAACCGGGTGTCTGGGGCCAACGTCCTGACTTTC
- | - | TRBJ2-5 | TRBV29-1 | CSVSGVKGETQYF | TGCAGCGTTTCCGGCGTTAAGGGAGAGACCCAGTACTTC
- | TRBD2 | TRBJ2-3 | TRBV20-1 | CSATTASGAGVVDTQYF | TGCAGTGCTACTACGGCTAGCGGAGCGGGGGTGGTAGATACGCAGTATTTT
few | TRBD1 | TRBJ2-5 | TRBV10-3 | CAISPGGGETQYF | TGTGCCATCAGCCCAGGGGGTGGAGAGACCCAGTACTTC
many | - | TRBJ1-1 | TRBV5-1 | CASSYLSDSNTEAFF | TGCGCCAGCAGCTACCTCAGCGATTCGAACACTGAAGCTTTCTTT
- | - | TRBJ1-1 | TRBV20-1 | CSARDPKGIAEAFF | TGCAGTGCTAGAGATCCCAAGGGGATCGCTGAAGCTTTCTTT
- | - | TRBJ1-4 | TRBV12-3/TRBV12-4 | CASSFTGLREKLFF | TGTGCCAGCAGTTTCACAGGGTTAAGAGAAAAACTGTTTTTT
few | - | TRBJ1-1 | TRBV15 | CATSRDFSGTTEAFF | TGTGCCACCAGCAGAGATTTCAGCGGAACCACTGAAGCTTTCTTT
- | TRBD1 | TRBJ1-1 | TRBV6-6 | CASSYVGQGVTEAFF | TGTGCCAGCAGTTACGTGGGACAGGGAGTTACTGAAGCTTTCTTT
- | TRBD2 | TRBJ2-1 | TRBV6-5 | CASSYAWTSSYNEQFF | TGTGCCAGCAGTTACGCGTGGACTAGCTCCTACAATGAGCAGTTCTTC
- | TRBD2 | TRBJ2-3 | TRBV10-3 | CAISEWGTSGPSTDTQYF | TGTGCCATCAGTGAGTGGGGGACTAGCGGGCCTAGCACAGATACGCAGTATTTT
- | - | TRBJ1-1 | TRBV7-9 | CASSFQDGHSEAFF | TGTGCCAGCAGTTTTCAGGACGGACACTCTGAAGCTTTCTTT
few | - | TRBJ1-2 | TRBV12-3/TRBV12-4 | CASSLRGVQGLRGYTF | TGTGCCAGCAGTTTACGGGGAGTCCAAGGATTAAGGGGCTACACCTTC
- | - | TRBJ2-1 | TRBV9 | CASSVSQVNEQFF | TGTGCCAGCAGCGTATCCCAGGTGAATGAGCAGTTCTTC
few | TRBD2 | TRBJ2-2 | TRBV5-1 | CPSTLAGLNTGELFF | TGCCCAAGCACGCTAGCGGGACTGAACACCGGGGAGCTGTTTTTT
few | TRBD2 | TRBJ2-3 | TRBV5-1 | CASSSGSGYADTQYF | TGCGCCAGCAGTAGCGGGAGTGGATACGCAGATACGCAGTATTTT
few | - | TRBJ1-2 | TRBV27 | CASSPGGGFYGYTF | TGTGCCAGCAGCCCGGGGGGGGGCTTCTATGGCTACACCTTC
- | TRBD1 | TRBJ2-7 | TRBV18 | CASSRGTDNYEQYF | TGTGCCAGCTCACGTGGGACAGACAACTACGAGCAGTACTTC
- | TRBD1 | TRBJ1-3 | TRBV6-5 | CASAPFRDRVSGNTIYF | TGTGCCAGCGCCCCTTTCCGGGACAGGGTTTCTGGAAACACCATATATTTT
- | - | TRBJ1-5 | TRBV12-3/TRBV12-4 | CASRNRESNQPQHF | TGTGCCAGCAGGAACCGGGAAAGCAATCAGCCCCAGCATTTT
- | - | TRBJ1-1 | TRBV4-2 | CASRKTGMNTEAFF | TGTGCCAGCAGGAAAACAGGGATGAACACTGAAGCTTTCTTT
- | - | TRBJ2-1 | TRBV5-4 | CASSLDLGDWSSYNEQFF | TGTGCCAGCAGCTTGGATTTAGGGGACTGGAGCTCCTACAATGAGCAGTTCTTC
few | - | TRBJ2-1 | TRBV15 | CATSRDLGGEQFF | TGTGCCACCAGCAGAGATCTGGGCGGAGAGCAGTTCTTC
- | - | TRBJ1-4 | TRBV5-1 | CASSFRTENNEKLFF | TGCGCCAGCAGCTTTAGGACAGAAAATAATGAAAAACTGTTTTTT
- | - | TRBJ2-1 | TRBV6-2/TRBV6-3 | CATWRSSYNEQFF | TGTGCCACTTGGAGGAGCTCCTACAATGAGCAGTTCTTC
- | - | TRBJ2-7 | TRBV4-1 | CASSQGWENSYEQYF | TGCGCCAGCAGCCAAGGCTGGGAGAATTCATACGAGCAGTACTTC
- | TRBD2 | TRBJ2-1 | TRBV24-1 | CATSVGTKGLAGRNEQFF | TGTGCCACCAGTGTCGGGACAAAGGGACTAGCGGGGCGCAATGAGCAGTTCTTC
once | - | TRBJ2-3 | TRBV12-3/TRBV12-4 | CASTQGRVGADAQYF | TGTGCCAGCACTCAGGGCAGAGTGGGAGCAGATGCGCAGTATTTT